The subject of this entry is one T cell receptor beta chain. Its target is unknown. The data are from a study of T-cell memory formation after mild COVID-19. Study information: For the most part, TCR clusters were specific to one donor. Study-wide results and caveats: CD4+ contracting clones were mainly CM and EM; CD8+ ones, EMRA. Clones shrinking between day 15 and 85 showed a balanced CD4/CD8 split, and those that grew later tilted toward CD4+.

The authors produced TCR alpha and TCR beta cDNA libraries with sample barcodes and UMIs by 5'RACE using constant-segment primers. One entry per CDR3 protein results from TCRdb running MiXCR on the 5' RACE reads. The table lists approximately 12,000 distinct CDR3 sequences, 15% to 20% of them singletons. The specimen was PBMCs or a T cell subset sorted from them (not recorded which). This clonotype was sampled from a man between 18 and 29 years old who had mild COVID-19 (a few samples of this study predate the infection). Cell type and time point are not known.

The CDR3 reads CASSPPSLLLGGRRNEQFF. The CDR3 bases are TGTGCCAGCTCACCACCGAGTCTGTTGTTGGGGGGGCGTCGGAATGAGCAGTTCTTC. The chain combines TRBV18 with TRBJ2-1; weak D call: TRBD2 (7 bases). Per germline, CDR1 KGHSH and CDR2 LQKENI. The CDR3 spans 19 residues. Trimming removed 0 bases at V and 7 bases at J, with 25 bases between. Using reference TRBV18 and TRBJ2-1 for the parts outside the CDR3, the full variable domain is NAGVMQNPRHLVRRRGQEARLRCSPMKGHSHVYWYRQLPEEGLKFMVYLQKENIIDESGMPKERFSAEFPKEGPSILRIQQVVRGDSAAYFCASSPPSLLLGGRRNEQFFGPGTRLTVL.